This T cell receptor (beta chain) emerged from a study of OX40 agonist ivuxolimab in advanced cancers. Study at large: Clinicians treated patients with ivuxolimab, an agonistic anti-OX40 (CD134) antibody. The study's findings and limits: Specificity for antigen went undetermined in the expanded peripheral T cells. CD8+ T cells showed, on average, more clonal expansion than CD4+ cells.

As regards this clone: Its antigen is not identified.

J was trimmed by 0 bases and V by 1 base; bases with no gene match: 9. The germline CDR1 and CDR2 sequences are MNHEY and SMNVEV (reference sequence). The CDR3 runs 17 residues. Produced via immunoSEQ multiplex PCR; TCRdb's table is partial and in-frame only. The sample includes 20,000 to 25,000 clones, more than 85% of them seen just once. Sequencing was performed on CD4+ or CD8+ T cells sorted from blood, taken in a trial of the OX40 agonist ivuxolimab. The receptor comes from an adult with an advanced solid tumor such as melanoma, head and neck, liver or kidney cancer. The chain uses TRBV27 and TRBJ2-7; 7 positions match TRBD2. The CDR3 reads CASSLLSFGGSSYEQYF. The CDR3 nucleotides are TGTGCCAGCAGTTTATTAAGTTTCGGGGGGAGCTCCTACGAGCAGTACTTC.